This TCR beta chain was obtained from a study of blood T cell repertoires in COVID-19. Overall study context: Spain, Italy and the United States supplied samples that represented acute and convalescent COVID-19.

The CDR3 length is 15 residues. Germline CDR1 is SNHLY and CDR2 is FYNNEI. Losses at the gene ends were 6 bases for V and 2 bases for J; bases not matched to a gene: 9. TCRdb's copy holds only in-frame clones and misses some; the assay was immunoSEQ multiplex PCR. This sample has some 150,000 clones, with around nine tenths found just once. The receptor's source is a woman aged 55-70 years with acute or convalescent COVID-19. Sequencing input: peripheral blood. This chain joins TRBV2 and TRBJ1-2; 7 bases match TRBD1. CDR3: CASRATGTVNYGYTF. DNA for the CDR3: TGTGCCAGCAGGGCCACCGGGACAGTCAACTATGGCTACACCTTC.